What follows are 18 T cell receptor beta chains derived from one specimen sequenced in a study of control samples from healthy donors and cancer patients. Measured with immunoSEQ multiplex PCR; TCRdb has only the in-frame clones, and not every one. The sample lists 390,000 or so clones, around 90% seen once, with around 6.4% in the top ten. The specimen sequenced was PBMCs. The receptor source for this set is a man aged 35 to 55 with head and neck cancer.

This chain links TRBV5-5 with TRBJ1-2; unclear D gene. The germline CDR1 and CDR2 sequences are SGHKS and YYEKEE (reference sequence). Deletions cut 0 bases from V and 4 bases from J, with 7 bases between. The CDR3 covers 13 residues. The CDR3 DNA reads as TGTGCCAGCAGCTTGGAACGGATCTATGGCTACACCTTC. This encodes CASSLERIYGYTF.

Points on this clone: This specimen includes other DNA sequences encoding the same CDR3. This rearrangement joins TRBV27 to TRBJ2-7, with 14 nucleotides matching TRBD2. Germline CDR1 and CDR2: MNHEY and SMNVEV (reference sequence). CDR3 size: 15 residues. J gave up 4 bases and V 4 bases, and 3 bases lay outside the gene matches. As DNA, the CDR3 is TGTGCCAGCAGTTCGCGACTAGCGGGAGGGTACGAGCAGTACTTC. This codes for CASSSRLAGGYEQYF.

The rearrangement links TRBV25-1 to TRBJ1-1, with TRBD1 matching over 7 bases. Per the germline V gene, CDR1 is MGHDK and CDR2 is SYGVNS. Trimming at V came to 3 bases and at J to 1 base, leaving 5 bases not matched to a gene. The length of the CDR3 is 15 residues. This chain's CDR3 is CASSDRGRSNTEAFF. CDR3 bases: TGTGCCAGCAGTGACAGGGGGAGATCGAACACTGAAGCTTTCTTT. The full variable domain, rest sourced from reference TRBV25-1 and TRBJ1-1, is EADIYQTPRYLVIGTGKKITLECSQTMGHDKMYWYQQDPGMELHLIHYSYGVNSTEKGDLSSESTVSRIRTEHFPLTLESARPSHTSQYLCASSDRGRSNTEAFFGQGTRLTVV.

The CDR3 nucleotides are TGTGCCAGCAGCGTAGTTGCGGAAAACTACGAGCAGTACTTC. It encodes CASSVVAENYEQYF. V and J are TRBV9 and TRBJ2-7; no firm D call. CDR3 length equals 14 residues. The germline CDR1 and CDR2 sequences are SGDLS and YYNGEE. The ends were cut back, 0 bases at V and 3 bases at J, with 10 bases in the middle.

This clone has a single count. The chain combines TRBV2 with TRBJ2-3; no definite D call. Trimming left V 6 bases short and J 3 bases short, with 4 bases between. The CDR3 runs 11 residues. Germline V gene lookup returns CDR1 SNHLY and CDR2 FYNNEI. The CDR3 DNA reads TGTGCCAGCAGGACAACAGATACGCAGTATTTT. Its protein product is CASRTTDTQYF.

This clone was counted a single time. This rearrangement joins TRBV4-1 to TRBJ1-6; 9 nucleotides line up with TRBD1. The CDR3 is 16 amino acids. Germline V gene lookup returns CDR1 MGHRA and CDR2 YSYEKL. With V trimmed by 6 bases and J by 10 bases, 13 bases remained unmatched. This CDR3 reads CASRHPGQGFESPLHF. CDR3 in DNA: TGCGCCAGCAGGCACCCGGGACAGGGATTCGAGTCACCCCTCCACTTT.

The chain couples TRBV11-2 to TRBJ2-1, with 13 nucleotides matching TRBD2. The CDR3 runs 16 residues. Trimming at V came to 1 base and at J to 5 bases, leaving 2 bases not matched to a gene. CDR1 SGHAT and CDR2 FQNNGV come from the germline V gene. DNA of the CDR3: TGTGCCAGCAGCTTAGGAGGGACTAGCGGGAACAATGAGCAGTTCTTC. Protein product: CASSLGGTSGNNEQFF.

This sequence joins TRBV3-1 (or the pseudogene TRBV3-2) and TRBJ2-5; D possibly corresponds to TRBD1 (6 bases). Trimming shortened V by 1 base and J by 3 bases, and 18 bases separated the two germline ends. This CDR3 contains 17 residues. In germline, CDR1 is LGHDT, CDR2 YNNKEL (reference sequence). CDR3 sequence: CASSQGTAGPGEETQYF. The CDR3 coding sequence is TGTGCCAGCAGCCAAGGTACGGCAGGTCCAGGGGAAGAGACCCAGTACTTC.

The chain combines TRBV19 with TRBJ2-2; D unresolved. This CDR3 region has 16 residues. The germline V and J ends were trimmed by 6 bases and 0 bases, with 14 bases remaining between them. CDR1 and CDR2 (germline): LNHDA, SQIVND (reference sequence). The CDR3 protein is CASSLRRPPNTGELFF. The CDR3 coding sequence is TGTGCCAGTAGCCTGCGGCGGCCCCCGAACACCGGGGAGCTGTTTTTT.

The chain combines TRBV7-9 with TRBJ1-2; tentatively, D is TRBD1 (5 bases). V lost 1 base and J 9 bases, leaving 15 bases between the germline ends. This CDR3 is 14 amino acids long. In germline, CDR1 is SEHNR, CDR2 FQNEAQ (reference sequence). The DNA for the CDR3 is TGTGCCAGCAGCTTAGAAGTTCTCTGGGGACGCTACACCTTC. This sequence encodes CASSLEVLWGRYTF.

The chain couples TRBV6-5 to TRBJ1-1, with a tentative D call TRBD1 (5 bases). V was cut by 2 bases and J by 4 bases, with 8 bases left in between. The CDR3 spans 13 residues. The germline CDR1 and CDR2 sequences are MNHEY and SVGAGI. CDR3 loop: CASSYSQGTEAFF. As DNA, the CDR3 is TGTGCCAGCAGTTACAGCCAGGGCACTGAAGCTTTCTTT.

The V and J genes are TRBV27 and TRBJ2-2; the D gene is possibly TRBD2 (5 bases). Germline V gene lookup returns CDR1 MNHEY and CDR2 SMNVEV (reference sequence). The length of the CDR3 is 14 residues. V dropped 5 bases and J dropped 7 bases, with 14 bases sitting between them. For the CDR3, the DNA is TGTGCCAGCAGTCCTCCGACGGGAATCGGGGAGCTGTTTTTT. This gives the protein CASSPPTGIGELFF.

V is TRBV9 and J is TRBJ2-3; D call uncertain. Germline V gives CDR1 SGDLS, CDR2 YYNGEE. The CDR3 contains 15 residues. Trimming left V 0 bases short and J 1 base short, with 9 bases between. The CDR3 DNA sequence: TGTGCCAGCAGCGTAGCTCCCGAGGGCACAGATACGCAGTATTTT. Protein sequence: CASSVAPEGTDTQYF.

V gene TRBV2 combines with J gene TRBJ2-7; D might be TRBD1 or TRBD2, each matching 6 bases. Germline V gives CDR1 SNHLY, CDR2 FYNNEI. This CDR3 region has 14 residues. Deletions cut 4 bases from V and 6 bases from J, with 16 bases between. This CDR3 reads CASSVGGSLTEQYF. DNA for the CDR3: TGTGCCAGCAGTGTAGGGGGGAGTCTGACCGAGCAGTACTTC.

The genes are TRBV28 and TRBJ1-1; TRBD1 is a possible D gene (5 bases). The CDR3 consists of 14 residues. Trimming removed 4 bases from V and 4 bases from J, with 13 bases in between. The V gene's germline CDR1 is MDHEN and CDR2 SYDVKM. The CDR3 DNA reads TGTGCCAGCAGTTCCCCCAGAGACAGCACTGAAGCTTTCTTT. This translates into CASSSPRDSTEAFF.

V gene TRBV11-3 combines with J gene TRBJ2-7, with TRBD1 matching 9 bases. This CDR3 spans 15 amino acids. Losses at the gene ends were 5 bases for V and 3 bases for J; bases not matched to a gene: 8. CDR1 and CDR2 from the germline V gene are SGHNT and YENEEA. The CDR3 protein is CASSDRTGADYEQYF. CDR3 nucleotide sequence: TGTGCCAGCAGCGACCGGACAGGGGCAGACTACGAGCAGTACTTC.

The CDR3 sequence: CAISEKREGWDEQFF. The CDR3 nucleotides are TGTGCCATCAGTGAAAAGCGGGAGGGGTGGGATGAGCAGTTCTTC. V and J are TRBV10-3 and TRBJ2-1, with 10 positions matching TRBD2. This CDR3 spans 15 amino acids. V lost 3 bases and J lost 8; bases outside the gene matches: 7. Germline CDR1 reads ENHRY; CDR2 reads SYGVKD.

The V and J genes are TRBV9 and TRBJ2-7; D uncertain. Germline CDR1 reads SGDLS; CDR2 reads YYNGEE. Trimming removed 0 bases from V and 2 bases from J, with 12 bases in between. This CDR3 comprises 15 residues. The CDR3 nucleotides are TGTGCCAGCAGCGTAGCGGTAGGAGTAGCCTACGAGCAGTACTTC. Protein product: CASSVAVGVAYEQYF.